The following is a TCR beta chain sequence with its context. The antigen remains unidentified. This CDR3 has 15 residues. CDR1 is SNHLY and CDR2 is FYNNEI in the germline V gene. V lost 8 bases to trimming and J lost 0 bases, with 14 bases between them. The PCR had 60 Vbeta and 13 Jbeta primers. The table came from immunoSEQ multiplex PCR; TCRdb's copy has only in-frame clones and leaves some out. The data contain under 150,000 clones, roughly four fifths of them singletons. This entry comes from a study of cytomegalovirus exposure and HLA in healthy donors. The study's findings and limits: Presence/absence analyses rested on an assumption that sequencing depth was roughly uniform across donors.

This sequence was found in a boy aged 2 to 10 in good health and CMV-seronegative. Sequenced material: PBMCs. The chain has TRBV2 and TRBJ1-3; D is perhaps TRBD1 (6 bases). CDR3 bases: TGTGCCAGCGAGGGGGGGACGAGCTCTGGAAACACCATATATTTT. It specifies CASEGGTSSGNTIYF.